The sequence of this T cell receptor (beta chain) was determined in a study of T cell responses to AZD1222 COVID-19 vaccine. General study findings and limits: Donors were largely white British and mainly female; clonal diversity was possibly underestimated.

TCRdb keeps only in-frame clones here, not all; method: immunoSEQ multiplex PCR. The sample holds 150,000 to 200,000 clones, just under 95% seen once. The junction had 7 bases not matched to a gene; V was cut back by 1 base and J by 5 bases. The CDR3 runs to 16 residues. Germline V CDR1 and CDR2: LGHNA, YNFKEQ. About this clone itself: The antigen remains undetermined.

The sequencing here drew on peripheral blood, taken on day 0 of AZD1222 vaccination. The genes are TRBV4-2 and TRBJ1-5, with 8 bases fitting TRBD1. This sequence was found in an adult in good health. CDR3 sequence reads: CASSQAERTGHQPQHF. The CDR3 DNA reads TGTGCCAGCAGCCAAGCCGAAAGGACAGGGCATCAGCCCCAGCATTTT.